This TCR beta chain was observed in a study of blood T cell repertoires in COVID-19. V was clipped by 0 bases and J by 4 bases; unmatched bases: 6. The CDR3 contains 15 residues. The germline V gene encodes CDR1 SGHRS and CDR2 YFSETQ. Profiling relied on immunoSEQ multiplex PCR, and the TCRdb table lists in-frame clones only, not all of them. The sample carries over 250,000 clones, roughly 88% recorded once. This TCR derives from a woman in her 70s with acute or convalescent COVID-19. The rearrangement joins TRBV5-1 to TRBJ1-2; TRBD1 matches at 7 bases. Input material: peripheral blood. The CDR3 loop is CASSLVTGEGYGYTF. The DNA for the CDR3 is TGCGCCAGCAGCTTGGTAACAGGGGAAGGCTATGGCTACACCTTC.